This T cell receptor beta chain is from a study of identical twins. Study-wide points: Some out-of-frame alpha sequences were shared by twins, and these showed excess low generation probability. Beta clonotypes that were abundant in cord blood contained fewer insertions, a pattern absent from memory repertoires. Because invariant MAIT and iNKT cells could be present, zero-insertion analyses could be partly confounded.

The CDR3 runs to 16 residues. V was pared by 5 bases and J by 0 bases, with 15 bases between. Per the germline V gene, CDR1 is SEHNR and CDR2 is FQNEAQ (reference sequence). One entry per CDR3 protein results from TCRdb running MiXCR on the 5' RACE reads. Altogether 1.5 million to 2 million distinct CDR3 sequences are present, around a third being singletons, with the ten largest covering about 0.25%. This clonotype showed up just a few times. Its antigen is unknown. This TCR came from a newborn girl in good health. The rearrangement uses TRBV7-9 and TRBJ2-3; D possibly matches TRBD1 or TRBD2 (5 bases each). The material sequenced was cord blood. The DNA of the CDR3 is TGTGCCAGCAGCAAACGGGGCACCTCTAGCACAGATACGCAGTATTTT. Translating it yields CASSKRGTSSTDTQYF. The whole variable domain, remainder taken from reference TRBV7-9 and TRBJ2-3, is DTGVSQNPRHKITKRGQNVTFRCDPISEHNRLYWYRQTLGQGPEFLTYFQNEAQLEKSRLLSDRFSAERPKGSFSTLEIQRTEQGDSAMYLCASSKRGTSSTDTQYFGPGTRLTVL.